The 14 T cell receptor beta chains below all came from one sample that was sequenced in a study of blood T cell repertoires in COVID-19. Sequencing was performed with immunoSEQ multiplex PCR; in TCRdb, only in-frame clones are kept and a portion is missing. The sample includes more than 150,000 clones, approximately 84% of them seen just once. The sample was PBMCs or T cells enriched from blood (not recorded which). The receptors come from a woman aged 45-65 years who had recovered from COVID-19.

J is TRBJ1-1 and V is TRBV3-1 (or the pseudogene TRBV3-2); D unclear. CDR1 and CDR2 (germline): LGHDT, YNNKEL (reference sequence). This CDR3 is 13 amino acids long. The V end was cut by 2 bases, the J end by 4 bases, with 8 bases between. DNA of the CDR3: TGTGCCAGCAGCCAATTCGGGGTCACTGAAGCTTTCTTT. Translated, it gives CASSQFGVTEAFF.

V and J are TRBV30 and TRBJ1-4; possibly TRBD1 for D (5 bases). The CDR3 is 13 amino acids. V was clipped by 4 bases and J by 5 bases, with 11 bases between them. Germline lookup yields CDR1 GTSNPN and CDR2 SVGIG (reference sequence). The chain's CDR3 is CAWNQGSNEKLFF. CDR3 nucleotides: TGTGCCTGGAACCAGGGTTCAAATGAAAAACTGTTTTTT.

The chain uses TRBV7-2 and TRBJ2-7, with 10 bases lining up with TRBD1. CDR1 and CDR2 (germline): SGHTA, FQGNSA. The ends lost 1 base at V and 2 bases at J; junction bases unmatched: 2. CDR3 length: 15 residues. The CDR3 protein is CASSLGGTGAYEQYF. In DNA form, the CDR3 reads TGTGCCAGCAGCTTAGGCGGGACAGGGGCCTACGAGCAGTACTTC.

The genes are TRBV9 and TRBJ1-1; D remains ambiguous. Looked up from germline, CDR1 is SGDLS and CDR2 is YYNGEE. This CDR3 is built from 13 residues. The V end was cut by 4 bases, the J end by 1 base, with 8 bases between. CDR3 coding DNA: TGTGCCAGCAGCTTCACGGGGAACACTGAAGCTTTCTTT. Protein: CASSFTGNTEAFF.

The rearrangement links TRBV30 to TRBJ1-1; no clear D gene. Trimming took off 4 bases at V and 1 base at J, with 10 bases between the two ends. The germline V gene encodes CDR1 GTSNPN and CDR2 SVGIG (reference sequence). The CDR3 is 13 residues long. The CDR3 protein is CAWTRRENTEAFF. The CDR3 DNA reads TGTGCCTGGACCCGGCGGGAGAACACTGAAGCTTTCTTT.

CDR3 loop: CASSFGTGEDTQYF. CDR3 DNA sequence: TGCGCCAGCAGCTTTGGGACAGGGGAAGATACGCAGTATTTT. The chain employs TRBV5-1 and TRBJ2-3; 10 bases fit TRBD1. CDR1 is SGHRS, CDR2 YFSETQ, per germline. This CDR3 is 14 amino acids long. Losses at the gene ends were 2 bases for V and 5 bases for J; bases not matched to a gene: 2.

CDR3 DNA sequence: TGTGCCAGCAGTACGAGGAGAGGTTCCACTAGTGGAAAACTGTTTTTT. Residues: CASSTRRGSTSGKLFF. This rearrangement joins TRBV25-1 to TRBJ1-4; unclear D gene. The CDR3 consists of 16 residues. The V end lost 5 bases, the J end lost 10 bases, and 23 bases lay between the germline ends. CDR1 MGHDK and CDR2 SYGVNS come from the germline V gene.

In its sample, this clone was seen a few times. DNA of the CDR3: TGTGCCAGTAGTATAGCGGGCGGCCAGGGGGGCTACACCTTC. This encodes CASSIAGGQGGYTF. The gene calls are TRBV19 and TRBJ1-2; tentative D call: TRBD1 (6 bases). The V gene lost 1 base and the J gene lost 8 bases, with 14 bases spanning the gap. The CDR3 covers 14 residues. The germline V gene has CDR1 LNHDA and CDR2 SQIVND (reference sequence).

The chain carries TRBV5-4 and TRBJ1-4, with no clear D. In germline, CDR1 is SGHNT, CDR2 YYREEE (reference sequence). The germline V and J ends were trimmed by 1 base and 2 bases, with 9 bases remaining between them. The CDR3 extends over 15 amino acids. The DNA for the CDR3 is TGTGCCAGCAGCTTGAGGTCAGGCACTAATGAAAAACTGTTTTTT. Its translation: CASSLRSGTNEKLFF.

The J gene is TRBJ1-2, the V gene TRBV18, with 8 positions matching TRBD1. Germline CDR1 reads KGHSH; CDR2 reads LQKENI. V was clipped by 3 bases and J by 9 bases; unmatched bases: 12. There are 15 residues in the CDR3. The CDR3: CASSPAPGQASSYTF. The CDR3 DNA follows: TGTGCCAGCTCACCCGCCCCGGGACAGGCGAGTAGCTACACCTTC.

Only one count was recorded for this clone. The CDR3, as DNA: TGCGCCAGCAGCTTTCCGGGAGACGGGGGATTAACCGGGGAGCTGTTTTTT. This encodes CASSFPGDGGLTGELFF. The rearrangement uses TRBV5-1 and TRBJ2-2; a possible D gene is TRBD2 (6 bases). In germline, CDR1 is SGHRS, CDR2 YFSETQ. CDR3 length: 17 residues. V shed 2 bases and J shed 5 bases, with 19 bases lying between them.

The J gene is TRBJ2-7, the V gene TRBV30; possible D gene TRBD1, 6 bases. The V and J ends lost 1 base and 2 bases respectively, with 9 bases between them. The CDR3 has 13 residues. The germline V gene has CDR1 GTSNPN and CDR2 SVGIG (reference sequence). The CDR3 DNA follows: TGTGCCTGGAGTGCCCAGGGGCCCTACGAGCAGTACTTC. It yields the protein CAWSAQGPYEQYF.

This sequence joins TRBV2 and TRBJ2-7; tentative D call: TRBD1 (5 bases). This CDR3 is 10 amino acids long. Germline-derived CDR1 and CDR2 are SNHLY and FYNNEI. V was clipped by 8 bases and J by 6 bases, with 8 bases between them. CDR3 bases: TGTGCCAGCCAGGGAAGCGAGCAGTACTTC. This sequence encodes CASQGSEQYF. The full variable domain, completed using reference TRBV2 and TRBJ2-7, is EPEVTQTPSHQVTQMGQEVILRCVPISNHLYFYWYRQILGQKVEFLVSFYNNEISEKSEIFDDQFSVERPDGSNFTLKIRSTKLEDSAMYFCASQGSEQYFGPGTRLTVT.

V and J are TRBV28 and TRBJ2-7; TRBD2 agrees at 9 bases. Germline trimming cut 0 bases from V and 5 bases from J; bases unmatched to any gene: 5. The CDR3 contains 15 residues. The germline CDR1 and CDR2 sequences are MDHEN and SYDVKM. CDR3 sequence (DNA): TGTGCCAGCAGTTTATGGGCGGGAGGGCCTAACGAGCAGTACTTC. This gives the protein CASSLWAGGPNEQYF.